This is a list of T cell receptor beta chains from one sample in a study of blood T cell repertoires in COVID-19. TCRdb keeps only in-frame clones here, not all; method: immunoSEQ multiplex PCR. This table has about 250,000 clones, 83% appearing once. What was sequenced was PBMCs or T cells enriched from blood (not recorded which). These receptors originate from a woman in her 40s who had been exposed to COVID-19. Each CDR3 is given with its conserved first and last residue. Fields, in order: D gene, clone size, J gene, V gene, CDR3 DNA, CDR3 protein. D genes are given only for firm matches. Where a row states a size, it is once, few, many or the class of an expanded clone; other rows omit it.

d_call: -
clone_size: -
j_call: TRBJ1-1
v_call: TRBV12-3/TRBV12-4
cdr3_nt: TGTGCCAGCAGGCATTGGGGGCCTGAAGCTTTCTTT
cdr3_aa: CASRHWGPEAFF

d_call: TRBD1
clone_size: -
j_call: TRBJ2-1
v_call: TRBV24-1
cdr3_nt: TGTGCCACCAGTGAAGCCAGGGGGCTGGGCAATGAGCAGTTCTTC
cdr3_aa: CATSEARGLGNEQFF

d_call: TRBD1
clone_size: -
j_call: TRBJ1-1
v_call: TRBV7-2
cdr3_nt: TGTGCCAGCAGCCGGGACAGGGGTCGGCCTGAAGCTTTCTTT
cdr3_aa: CASSRDRGRPEAFF

d_call: -
clone_size: -
j_call: TRBJ1-2
v_call: TRBV12-3/TRBV12-4
cdr3_nt: TGTGCCAGCAGATCCAGGGGTGGCTATGGCTACACCTTC
cdr3_aa: CASRSRGGYGYTF

d_call: -
clone_size: -
j_call: TRBJ2-2
v_call: TRBV2
cdr3_nt: TGTGCCAGCAGCCCCCAGGGACAAGTCACCGGGGAGCTGTTTTTT
cdr3_aa: CASSPQGQVTGELFF

d_call: -
clone_size: -
j_call: TRBJ1-5
v_call: TRBV28
cdr3_nt: TGTGCCAGCACCCGGGGGAGGCAGCCCCAGCATTTT
cdr3_aa: CASTRGRQPQHF

d_call: TRBD1
clone_size: -
j_call: TRBJ1-5
v_call: TRBV10-3
cdr3_nt: TGTGCCATCAGTGATCAGGGGGAGGATCAGCCCCAGCATTTT
cdr3_aa: CAISDQGEDQPQHF

d_call: -
clone_size: -
j_call: TRBJ1-4
v_call: TRBV21-1
cdr3_nt: TGTGCCAGCAGCTCAACCACCGGGACAGAGCTAGCAACTAATGAAAAACTGTTTTTT
cdr3_aa: CASSSTTGTELATNEKLFF

d_call: -
clone_size: -
j_call: TRBJ1-2
v_call: TRBV27
cdr3_nt: TGTGCCAGCAGTCCGCAGGGGATCTATGGCTACACCTTC
cdr3_aa: CASSPQGIYGYTF

d_call: -
clone_size: -
j_call: TRBJ1-1
v_call: TRBV27
cdr3_nt: TGTGCCAGCAGTCGCGGGACCGTCTTGAACACTGAAGCTTTCTTT
cdr3_aa: CASSRGTVLNTEAFF

d_call: -
clone_size: -
j_call: TRBJ2-1
v_call: TRBV5-4
cdr3_nt: TGTGCCAGCACCCCCCCAGACAGTTGGGGCACCTACAATGAGCAGTTCTTC
cdr3_aa: CASTPPDSWGTYNEQFF

d_call: TRBD1
clone_size: -
j_call: TRBJ2-7
v_call: TRBV28
cdr3_nt: TGTGCCAGCACGATTCGGGACAGCTACGAGCAGTACTTC
cdr3_aa: CASTIRDSYEQYF

d_call: -
clone_size: -
j_call: TRBJ1-5
v_call: TRBV3-1/TRBV3-2
cdr3_nt: TGTGCCAGCAGCCAAGGACAGAACAATCAGCCCCAGCATTTT
cdr3_aa: CASSQGQNNQPQHF

d_call: -
clone_size: few
j_call: TRBJ1-4
v_call: TRBV24-1
cdr3_nt: TGTGCCACCAGCCTCCCCGTCTGGCAGGGTAATTATGAAAAACTGTTTTTT
cdr3_aa: CATSLPVWQGNYEKLFF

d_call: -
clone_size: -
j_call: TRBJ1-6
v_call: TRBV6-5
cdr3_nt: TGTGCCAGCATTAGCGGTCCGAACCATAATTCACCCCTCCACTTT
cdr3_aa: CASISGPNHNSPLHF

d_call: TRBD1
clone_size: -
j_call: TRBJ1-4
v_call: TRBV2
cdr3_nt: TGTGCCAGCACAGGGACAGGTGGGGAAAAACTGTTTTTT
cdr3_aa: CASTGTGGEKLFF

d_call: -
clone_size: -
j_call: TRBJ2-2
v_call: TRBV19
cdr3_nt: TGTGCCAGTGGCTGGCCCGGGGAGCTGTTTTTT
cdr3_aa: CASGWPGELFF

d_call: TRBD1
clone_size: -
j_call: TRBJ2-3
v_call: TRBV5-1
cdr3_nt: TGCGCCAGCAGCTTGGACGGGACAGGGGCCACCCCTACGCAGTATTTT
cdr3_aa: CASSLDGTGATPTQYF

d_call: TRBD2
clone_size: once
j_call: TRBJ2-7
v_call: TRBV19
cdr3_nt: TGTGCCAGTAGTATCGGACTAGCGGGATACGAGCAGTACTTC
cdr3_aa: CASSIGLAGYEQYF

d_call: TRBD2
clone_size: -
j_call: TRBJ2-1
v_call: TRBV28
cdr3_nt: TGTGCCAGCAGATCGGGACTAGCTAGCTCCTACAATGAGCAGTTCTTC
cdr3_aa: CASRSGLASSYNEQFF

d_call: TRBD1
clone_size: -
j_call: TRBJ1-1
v_call: TRBV6-4
cdr3_nt: TGTGCCAGCAGCGACAGGGGGGGTGAAGCTTTCTTT
cdr3_aa: CASSDRGGEAFF

d_call: TRBD1
clone_size: -
j_call: TRBJ1-5
v_call: TRBV7-2
cdr3_nt: TGTGCCAGCAGCCTTGGACAGGTGAATAGCAATCAGCCCCAGCATTTT
cdr3_aa: CASSLGQVNSNQPQHF

d_call: -
clone_size: few
j_call: TRBJ1-6
v_call: TRBV9
cdr3_nt: TGTGCCAGCAGCGCCCACCGGGATGGATCACCCCTCCACTTT
cdr3_aa: CASSAHRDGSPLHF

d_call: TRBD1
clone_size: -
j_call: TRBJ1-1
v_call: TRBV7-9
cdr3_nt: TGTGCCAGCAGCTTAGTCCAGGGGGCGCACACTGAAGCTTTCTTT
cdr3_aa: CASSLVQGAHTEAFF

d_call: TRBD1
clone_size: few
j_call: TRBJ1-2
v_call: TRBV10-3
cdr3_nt: TGTGCCATCAGTGAGCCTGCTACAGGGGTTGGTTATGGCTACACCTTC
cdr3_aa: CAISEPATGVGYGYTF

d_call: TRBD1
clone_size: few
j_call: TRBJ2-7
v_call: TRBV4-3
cdr3_nt: TGCGCCAGCAGCCTAGGGACAGGGGAGAGGGAGCAGTACTTC
cdr3_aa: CASSLGTGEREQYF

d_call: TRBD1
clone_size: -
j_call: TRBJ2-7
v_call: TRBV29-1
cdr3_nt: TGCAGCGTCCCGACAGGGATCGGCTACGAGCAGTACTTC
cdr3_aa: CSVPTGIGYEQYF

d_call: -
clone_size: -
j_call: TRBJ1-2
v_call: TRBV28
cdr3_nt: TGTGCCAGCGGCTCGAGTTTCGGAGCTAACTATGGCTACACCTTC
cdr3_aa: CASGSSFGANYGYTF

d_call: TRBD1
clone_size: -
j_call: TRBJ1-6
v_call: TRBV27
cdr3_nt: TGTGCCAGCAGCCACACCTTAGGACAGGGGCGATCACCCCTCCACTTT
cdr3_aa: CASSHTLGQGRSPLHF

d_call: -
clone_size: -
j_call: TRBJ2-2
v_call: TRBV9
cdr3_nt: TGTGCCAGCAGCGTAGCTCCGGGCGGGGAGCTGTTTTTT
cdr3_aa: CASSVAPGGELFF

d_call: -
clone_size: few
j_call: TRBJ2-2
v_call: TRBV2
cdr3_nt: TGTGCCAGCAAGCGCTGGGAGCTGTTTTTT
cdr3_aa: CASKRWELFF

d_call: -
clone_size: -
j_call: TRBJ1-2
v_call: TRBV4-2
cdr3_nt: TGTGCCAGCAGCCCACAGGAGACCGCCTATGGCTACACCTTC
cdr3_aa: CASSPQETAYGYTF

d_call: TRBD1
clone_size: -
j_call: TRBJ1-1
v_call: TRBV5-1
cdr3_nt: TGCGCCAGCACCTCCGGGACAGGGGCCATGAACACTGAAGCTTTCTTT
cdr3_aa: CASTSGTGAMNTEAFF

d_call: TRBD1
clone_size: -
j_call: TRBJ2-7
v_call: TRBV28
cdr3_nt: TGTGCCAGCAGCGAGGCGGGACAGGGAGCCTACGAGCAGTACTTC
cdr3_aa: CASSEAGQGAYEQYF

d_call: -
clone_size: -
j_call: TRBJ1-1
v_call: TRBV15
cdr3_nt: TGTGCCACCAGCAGAGACAGACAGGAGAACACTGAAGCTTTCTTT
cdr3_aa: CATSRDRQENTEAFF

d_call: -
clone_size: -
j_call: TRBJ1-5
v_call: TRBV12-2
cdr3_nt: TGTGCAAGTCGCTTCGGTAATCAGCCCCAGCATTTT
cdr3_aa: CASRFGNQPQHF

d_call: -
clone_size: -
j_call: TRBJ2-2
v_call: TRBV19
cdr3_nt: TGTGCCAGTAGTAGACAACAGGGCGGGGAGCTGTTTTTT
cdr3_aa: CASSRQQGGELFF

d_call: -
clone_size: -
j_call: TRBJ1-3
v_call: TRBV5-6
cdr3_nt: TGTGCCAGCAGCTTGGGCCGGGATGGGGGAAACACCATATATTTT
cdr3_aa: CASSLGRDGGNTIYF

d_call: -
clone_size: -
j_call: TRBJ1-4
v_call: TRBV6-2/TRBV6-3
cdr3_nt: TGTGCCAGCAGTTACGGGCCGAATGAAAAACTGTTTTTT
cdr3_aa: CASSYGPNEKLFF

d_call: TRBD1
clone_size: -
j_call: TRBJ1-2
v_call: TRBV5-1
cdr3_nt: TGCGCCAGCAGGGGACAGGTTCGACCAGGGGATGGCTACACCTTC
cdr3_aa: CASRGQVRPGDGYTF

d_call: -
clone_size: -
j_call: TRBJ1-5
v_call: TRBV18
cdr3_nt: TGTGCCAGCTCACCCGACAGATCCGCTAGCAATCAGCCCCAGCATTTT
cdr3_aa: CASSPDRSASNQPQHF

d_call: TRBD1
clone_size: -
j_call: TRBJ2-7
v_call: TRBV30
cdr3_nt: TGTGCCTGGAGCCGAACGGACAGGGGGGAGTACGAGCAGTACTTC
cdr3_aa: CAWSRTDRGEYEQYF